Given below is one T cell receptor (beta chain) in context. Its antigen is undetermined. TCRdb passed the 5' RACE reads through MiXCR, listing each CDR3 protein once. This repertoire shows some 500,000 distinct CDR3 sequences, roughly 14% found once; its top ten account for over 13%. These data belong to a study of T cells after yellow fever vaccination. Broader study findings: Peaking faster, on day 5 versus 15, the secondary response was nonetheless weaker.

Germline loops: CDR1 MDHEN, CDR2 SYDVKM. V dropped 5 bases and J dropped 8; count of bases not matched to a gene: 10. The CDR3 contains 15 residues. The chain combines TRBV28 with TRBJ2-1, with 9 bases aligning to TRBD2. This specimen was PBMCs, taken on the day of the yellow fever booster vaccination. This clonotype originated in a man aged 25 to 40 who received the YFV17D yellow fever vaccine. The CDR3 loop is CASSVPGLAGDEQFF. The CDR3 DNA is TGTGCCAGCAGTGTACCGGGACTAGCCGGCGATGAGCAGTTCTTC.